The 21 T cell receptor beta chains listed next were all sequenced from one sample in a study of T cell changes during pregnancy in multiple sclerosis. The repertoire was sequenced with immunoSEQ multiplex PCR; TCRdb's copy has only in-frame clones and lacks some. The sample yields 50,000 to 65,000 clones, roughly nine tenths seen once. The material was CD4+ T cells from peripheral blood mononuclear cells, obtained in the first trimester of pregnancy. These receptors were collected from a female donor with multiple sclerosis, enrolled in a pregnancy study.

CDR3 nucleotides: TGTGCCAGCAGCTTGAGGGAGGACGAGCAGTACTTC. Its protein product is CASSLREDEQYF. The chain employs TRBV5-5 and TRBJ2-7, with D tentatively TRBD2 (6 bases). V lost 1 base, J lost 5 bases, and 7 bases lay in between. CDR3 size: 12 residues. Germline loops: CDR1 SGHKS, CDR2 YYEKEE (reference sequence).

This clone has more than one count but fewer than ten. The CDR3 DNA follows: TGTGCCAGCAGTTCAGGGACATTCGAGGGTGCAAAACTGTTTTTT. Its translation is CASSSGTFEGAKLFF. V and J are TRBV6-5 and TRBJ1-4, with D maybe TRBD1 (6 bases). CDR3 length equals 15 residues. The V end was cut by 4 bases, the J end by 10 bases, with 19 bases between. The germline gives CDR1 MNHEY, CDR2 SVGAGI.

The gene calls are TRBV27 and TRBJ1-1, with TRBD1 identical over 7 bases. The CDR3 runs 16 residues. The V and J ends lost 6 bases and 8 bases, in that order; junction bases with no gene match: 18. Germline V gene lookup returns CDR1 MNHEY and CDR2 SMNVEV (reference sequence). The CDR3 DNA sequence: TGTGCCAGCAGCTTCCTACTATTTGGACAGGCGGTGGAAGCTTTCTTT. Protein product: CASSFLLFGQAVEAFF.

The chain recombines TRBV19 with TRBJ1-5, with TRBD1 matching 10 bases. The V segment lost 4 bases and the J segment 1 base; nucleotides outside the gene matches: 10. Germline lookup yields CDR1 LNHDA and CDR2 SQIVND (reference sequence). The CDR3 totals 18 residues. In DNA, the CDR3 is TGTGCCAGTAGTAAAGGGGACAGGGGTTTGGTGAGCAATCAGCCCCAGCATTTT. Its translation is CASSKGDRGLVSNQPQHF.

The rearrangement uses TRBV7-9 and TRBJ1-2, with a weak D call TRBD1 (5 bases). Trimming pared 1 base from V and 0 bases from J, leaving 6 bases between. Germline V gene data show CDR1 as SEHNR and CDR2 as FQNEAQ (reference sequence). This CDR3 has 14 residues. CDR3 in DNA: TGTGCCAGCAGCTTAGAGACAGCTAACTATGGCTACACCTTC. This sequence encodes CASSLETANYGYTF. The full variable domain, rest sourced from reference TRBV7-9 and TRBJ1-2, is DTGVSQNPRHKITKRGQNVTFRCDPISEHNRLYWYRQTLGQGPEFLTYFQNEAQLEKSRLLSDRFSAERPKGSFSTLEIQRTEQGDSAMYLCASSLETANYGYTFGSGTRLTVV.

This chain connects TRBV7-7 to TRBJ2-5; the match to TRBD2 covers 11 bases. The V gene end was trimmed by 1 base and the J gene end by 1 base; junction bases not matched to a gene: 2. From germline, CDR1 is SSHAT and CDR2 FNYEAQ (reference sequence). The CDR3 loop spans 16 amino acids. CDR3 in DNA: TGTGCCAGCAGCTTAGTTAGCGGGGGGGCCCAAGAGACCCAGTACTTC. Protein sequence: CASSLVSGGAQETQYF.

The rearrangement links TRBV28 to TRBJ1-5; D gene unclear. CDR3 length equals 16 residues. Germline V lookup: CDR1 MDHEN, CDR2 SYDVKM. V lost 0 bases to trimming and J lost 6 bases, with 15 bases between them. The DNA of the CDR3 is TGTGCCAGCAGTTTATGGTTGGGGAGCCGGAGTCAGCCCCAGCATTTT. It encodes CASSLWLGSRSQPQHF.

This chain links TRBV19 with TRBJ1-5, with D possibly matching TRBD1 (6 bases). In germline, CDR1 is LNHDA, CDR2 SQIVND (reference sequence). The CDR3 consists of 15 residues. With 3 bases removed from V and 4 bases from J, the gap between germline ends came to 13 bases. For the CDR3, the DNA is TGTGCCAGTAGTATTGATGGACAGCCTAATCAGCCCCAGCATTTT. Amino acid sequence: CASSIDGQPNQPQHF.

The rearrangement links TRBV5-6 to TRBJ1-1; D gene uncertain. V dropped 2 bases and J dropped 1 base, with 6 bases sitting between them. Per the germline V gene, CDR1 is SGHDT and CDR2 is YYEEEE. The CDR3 totals 13 residues. The CDR3 sequence: CASSFLRNTEAFF. The CDR3 nucleotides are TGTGCCAGCAGCTTCCTCAGGAACACTGAAGCTTTCTTT.

CDR3 DNA sequence: TGTGCCAGCAGCTTAGTTGTAGGGGGCCTCTATGGCTACACCTTC. This gives the protein CASSLVVGGLYGYTF. V usage is TRBV7-2 and J usage is TRBJ1-2, with TRBD1 identical over 7 bases. The CDR3 contains 15 residues. The V gene's germline CDR1 is SGHTA and CDR2 FQGNSA. Losses at the gene ends were 1 base for V and 4 bases for J; bases not matched to a gene: 6.

This chain joins TRBV9 and TRBJ1-3; D remains unclear. The CDR3 covers 13 residues. Trimming pared 3 bases from V and 0 bases from J, leaving 4 bases between. Germline V gives CDR1 SGDLS, CDR2 YYNGEE. The CDR3 here is CASSALSGNTIYF. The CDR3 nucleotides read TGTGCCAGCAGCGCCCTCTCTGGAAACACCATATATTTT.

The chain has TRBV9 and TRBJ1-6; tentatively, D is TRBD1 (5 bases). The CDR3 sequence is 14 residues long. Looked up from germline, CDR1 is SGDLS and CDR2 is YYNGEE. V was shortened by 2 bases and J by 6 bases, with 9 bases between the two germline ends. The CDR3 DNA sequence: TGTGCCAGCAGCGTTAGGGGCTTTAATTCACCCCTCCACTTT. It yields the protein CASSVRGFNSPLHF.

V is TRBV10-2 and J is TRBJ1-2; possible D gene TRBD1, 5 bases. This CDR3 contains 13 residues. The ends were cut back, 7 bases at V and 6 bases at J, with 15 bases in the middle. Germline CDR1 reads WSHSY; CDR2 reads SAAADI. In DNA, the CDR3 is TGCGCCAGCAACCCCTCTGGGGCGGATGGCTACACCTTC. It translates to CASNPSGADGYTF.

The rearrangement joins TRBV9 to TRBJ2-7; perhaps TRBD2 as D (7 bases). Germline loops: CDR1 SGDLS, CDR2 YYNGEE. V dropped 2 bases and J dropped 2 bases, with 14 bases sitting between them. The length of the CDR3 is 15 residues. CDR3 region: CASSVGGGPTYEQYF. The CDR3 DNA reads as TGTGCCAGCAGCGTCGGCGGGGGCCCCACCTACGAGCAGTACTTC.

The V call is TRBV12-5, the J call TRBJ2-2; 7 bases match TRBD1. The V and J ends lost 2 bases and 3 bases, in that order; junction bases with no gene match: 3. In germline, CDR1 is LGHNT, CDR2 FRNRAP. The CDR3 extends over 15 amino acids. CDR3: CASGLRQGDTGELFF. The CDR3 DNA sequence: TGTGCTAGTGGTTTGCGGCAGGGGGACACCGGGGAGCTGTTTTTT.

The V and J genes are TRBV5-4 and TRBJ2-2; 7 nucleotides align to TRBD2. V shed 3 bases, J shed 4 bases, and the junction held 3 bases outside the gene matches. CDR1 is SGHNT and CDR2 is YYREEE in the germline V gene (reference sequence). The CDR3 loop spans 14 amino acids. In nucleotides, the CDR3 is TGTGCCAGCAGCTCAGGGACTATCACCGGGGAGCTGTTTTTT. The encoded protein is CASSSGTITGELFF.

The chain has TRBV4-3 and TRBJ2-2, with D possibly matching TRBD2 (6 bases). Between the trimmed V and J ends, which lost 3 bases and 3 bases, there was a span of 17 bases. From germline, CDR1 is LGHNA and CDR2 YSLEER. The CDR3 has 17 amino acids. CDR3 region: CASSHWGVGRHTGELFF. The CDR3 nucleotides are TGCGCCAGCAGCCATTGGGGGGTGGGGCGCCACACCGGGGAGCTGTTTTTT.

The chain employs TRBV7-9 and TRBJ2-1; D is perhaps TRBD2 (6 bases). This CDR3 contains 14 residues. The germline V and J ends were trimmed by 7 bases and 4 bases, with 14 bases remaining between them. Germline-derived CDR1 and CDR2 are SEHNR and FQNEAQ (reference sequence). In DNA, the CDR3 is TGTGCCAGCAACATTTTCGGGACTTACAATGAGCAGTTCTTC. As protein: CASNIFGTYNEQFF.

V gene TRBV5-1 combines with J gene TRBJ2-5, with D perhaps TRBD2 (7 bases). The CDR3 totals 15 residues. V lost 4 bases to trimming and J lost 5 bases, with 18 bases between them. Germline-derived CDR1 and CDR2 are SGHRS and YFSETQ. The CDR3 bases are TGCGCCAGCAGCCCGCAATACGGGGGGCGTGAGACCCAGTACTTC. This gives the protein CASSPQYGGRETQYF.

The chain joins TRBV18 to TRBJ2-5; unclear D gene. Trimming left V 5 bases short and J 5 bases short, with 3 bases between. The CDR3 loop spans 10 amino acids. Germline CDR1 is KGHSH and CDR2 is LQKENI. Written as DNA, the CDR3 is TGTGCCAGCTCAGCGGAGACCCAGTACTTC. Protein: CASSAETQYF.

The chain employs TRBV10-3 and TRBJ1-1, with 8 bases matching TRBD1. J was trimmed by 1 base and V by 4 bases; bases with no gene match: 2. The CDR3 is 14 residues long. Looked up from germline, CDR1 is ENHRY and CDR2 is SYGVKD. The CDR3 DNA follows: TGTGCCATCAGTGGGGGACAGGCGAACACTGAAGCTTTCTTT. It codes for CAISGGQANTEAFF.